What follows are 10 T cell receptor beta chains derived from one specimen sequenced in a study of shared clonotypes between healthy human individuals. Produced via immunoSEQ multiplex PCR; TCRdb's table is partial and in-frame only. Of roughly 2.2 million clones listed, less than 95% are singletons. Sequencing input: naive CD4+ T cells from PBMCs. This sample's subset: CD45RA+ positively selected. All receptors come from a man between 18 and 35 years old in good health. Some clones in this sample may be carry-over from other donors' samples.

CDR3 loop: CASSQGTGAAYEQYF. In DNA form, the CDR3 reads TGTGCCAGCAGCCAGGGGACAGGGGCAGCCTACGAGCAGTACTTC. The rearrangement uses TRBV4-2 and TRBJ2-7; 10 bases line up with TRBD1. This CDR3 is 15 amino acids long. CDR1 is LGHNA, CDR2 YNFKEQ, per germline. Unmatched junction bases numbered 4, after V lost 3 bases and J lost 2 bases.

The V gene is TRBV6-6, the J gene TRBJ2-7, with unresolved D. The CDR3 is made up of 15 amino acids. V lost 0 bases, J lost 1 base, and 10 bases lay in between. Germline V gene sequence: CDR1 MNHNY, CDR2 SVGAGI (reference sequence). CDR3 sequence reads: CASSYSTSQSYEQYF. CDR3 nucleotides: TGTGCCAGCAGTTACTCGACCAGTCAATCCTACGAGCAGTACTTC.

J is TRBJ2-7 and V is TRBV7-2; tentatively, D is TRBD2 (5 bases). Trimming stripped 1 base from V and 1 base from J, with 11 bases between. This CDR3 is built from 15 residues. The germline V gene has CDR1 SGHTA and CDR2 FQGNSA. The CDR3: CASSLVHGMSYEQYF. Here the CDR3 DNA reads TGTGCCAGCAGCTTAGTGCACGGGATGTCCTACGAGCAGTACTTC.

The CDR3 spells CASSQNGVSSYNEQFF. The CDR3 DNA is TGTGCCAGCAGCCAAAACGGGGTAAGCTCCTACAATGAGCAGTTCTTC. The J gene is TRBJ2-1, the V gene TRBV5-4; possibly TRBD2 for D (5 bases). Trimming took 4 bases from V and 0 from J, leaving 14 bases between them. Germline lookup yields CDR1 SGHNT and CDR2 YYREEE (reference sequence). The CDR3 sequence is 16 residues long.

The CDR3 here is CASSAAGTKTTGELFF. As DNA, the CDR3 is TGTGCCAGCTCAGCCGCCGGGACAAAGACCACCGGGGAGCTGTTTTTT. This chain joins TRBV18 and TRBJ2-2, with D perhaps TRBD1 (6 bases). CDR1 and CDR2 from the germline V gene are KGHSH and LQKENI. CDR3 size: 16 residues. With 5 bases removed from V and 4 bases from J, the gap between germline ends came to 17 bases.

The gene calls are TRBV28 and TRBJ1-6; D is undetermined. V lost 7 bases and J 0 bases, leaving 7 bases between the germline ends. Germline V gene data show CDR1 as MDHEN and CDR2 as SYDVKM. The CDR3 sequence is 14 residues long. The chain's CDR3 is CASNGLSYNSPLHF. In DNA, the CDR3 is TGTGCCAGCAACGGTCTCTCCTATAATTCACCCCTCCACTTT.

This rearrangement joins TRBV4-2 to TRBJ2-1, with 8 bases lining up with TRBD2. The CDR3 contains 15 residues. From germline, CDR1 is LGHNA and CDR2 YNFKEQ. V lost 1 base, J lost 3 bases, and 2 bases stayed unmatched. CDR3 sequence reads: CASSQVGTSYNEQFF. In DNA, the CDR3 is TGTGCCAGCAGCCAAGTCGGGACTAGCTACAATGAGCAGTTCTTC.

The chain joins TRBV2 to TRBJ1-1, with D uncertain. Trimming took 5 bases from V and 6 from J, leaving 13 bases between them. Germline CDR1 and CDR2: SNHLY and FYNNEI. This CDR3 is 13 amino acids long. The CDR3 reads CASSIERSSEAFF. For the CDR3, the DNA is TGTGCCAGCAGTATAGAACGATCGTCTGAAGCTTTCTTT.

As concerns this clone: This same CDR3 is encoded by further DNA sequences in the sample. The rearrangement links TRBV5-1 to TRBJ2-3; possible D gene TRBD2, 6 bases. The V end lost 0 bases, the J end lost 3 bases, and 17 bases lay between the germline ends. The germline CDR1 and CDR2 sequences are SGHRS and YFSETQ. This CDR3 region has 17 residues. CDR3 DNA sequence: TGCGCCAGCAGCTTGGTCCCTTCCGGGAGCGGTACAGATACGCAGTATTTT. It specifies CASSLVPSGSGTDTQYF. Filled out from reference TRBV5-1 and TRBJ2-3, the complete variable domain reads KAGVTQTPRYLIKTRGQQVTLSCSPISGHRSVSWYQQTPGQGLQFLFEYFSETQRNKGNFPGRFSGRQFSNSRSEMNVSTLELGDSALYLCASSLVPSGSGTDTQYFGPGTRLTVL.

The CDR3: CASSEARTSSSYNEQFF. DNA of the CDR3: TGTGCCAGCAGTGAAGCCCGGACTTCCAGCTCCTACAATGAGCAGTTCTTC. The chain recombines TRBV2 with TRBJ2-1, with D perhaps TRBD2 (5 bases). With 0 bases removed from V and 0 bases from J, the gap between germline ends came to 12 bases. Looked up from germline, CDR1 is SNHLY and CDR2 is FYNNEI. CDR3 size: 17 residues.